This T cell receptor beta chain is drawn from a study of blood T cell repertoires in COVID-19. Turning to the study itself: COVID-19 samples collected from the United States, Italy and Spain covered acute and convalescent phases. Sample material is recorded as cDNA or gDNA derived from T cells, B-cell-depleted T cells, or PBMCs.

Authors' methods: Researchers report that nucleated cell counts were estimated from reference gene primer amplification. TCRdb's copy holds only in-frame clones and misses some; the assay was immunoSEQ multiplex PCR. That table is the source of V, J and clone size, and D and trimming were worked out from the DNA. The sample lists a few hundred thousand clones; around four fifths were seen once. The CDR3 loop spans 14 amino acids. Germline-derived CDR1 and CDR2 are KGHSH and LQKENI. Trimming removed 6 bases at V and 6 bases at J, with 17 bases between. This chain links TRBV18 with TRBJ1-1, with TRBD1 as a possible D gene (5 bases). The clonotype comes from a man in his fifties or sixties who had recovered from COVID-19. The sample was peripheral blood. The CDR3 reads CASSRGQFVAEAFF. Here the CDR3 DNA reads TGTGCCAGCTCTCGCGGACAATTCGTCGCTGAAGCTTTCTTT.